This T cell receptor beta chain was found in a study of tumor-infiltrating lymphocytes in primary liver carcinoma. V was pared by 3 bases and J by 7 bases, with 3 bases between. The CDR3 is 11 amino acids. Study results and caveats: Tumor-blood pairs (like tumor-adjacent pairs) overlapped less than tumor region pairs did.

They got blood RNA out of unsorted whole blood and also pulled out germline DNA. This clonotype was counted only a few times. Antigen: not known. Reverse transcription of roughly 0.45 ug total RNA with a constant-region primer produced TCR beta cDNA. Slightly modified ARM-PCR with three nested multiplex PCR rounds yielded TCR beta libraries. The first two PCR rounds used TRBV1-TRBV30 forward primers with a C-beta reverse primer, nine to ten cycles each. TCRdb recomputed calls from the multiplex PCR reads with MiXCR, one row per CDR3 protein. The sample includes a few hundred thousand distinct CDR3 sequences, 58% of them seen just once.

The receptor's source is a woman in her thirties with primary liver carcinoma and hepatitis B virus infection. The sample taken for sequencing was peripheral blood. The chain has TRBV12-3 or TRBV12-4 and TRBJ1-4; D gene unclear. Written as DNA, the CDR3 is TGTGCCAGCAGTTTCAGTGAAAAACTGTTTTTT. Translated, it gives CASSFSEKLFF.